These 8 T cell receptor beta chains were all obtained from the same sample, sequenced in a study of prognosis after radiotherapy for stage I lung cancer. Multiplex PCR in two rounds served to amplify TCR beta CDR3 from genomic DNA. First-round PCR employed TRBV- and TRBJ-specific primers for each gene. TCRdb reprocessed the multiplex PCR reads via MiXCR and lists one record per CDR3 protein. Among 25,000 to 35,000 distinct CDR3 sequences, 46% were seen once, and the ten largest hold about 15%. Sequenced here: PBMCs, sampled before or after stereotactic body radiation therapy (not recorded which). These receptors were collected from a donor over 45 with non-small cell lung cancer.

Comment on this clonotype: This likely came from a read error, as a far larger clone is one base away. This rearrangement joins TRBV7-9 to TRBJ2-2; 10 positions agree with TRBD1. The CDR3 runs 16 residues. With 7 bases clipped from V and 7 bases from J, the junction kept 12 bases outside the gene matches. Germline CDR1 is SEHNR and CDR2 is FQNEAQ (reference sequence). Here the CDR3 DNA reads TGTGCCAGCATCTTCCAGACAGGGGGCGGGAGCGGGGAGCTGTTTTTT. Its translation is CASIFQTGGGSGELFF.

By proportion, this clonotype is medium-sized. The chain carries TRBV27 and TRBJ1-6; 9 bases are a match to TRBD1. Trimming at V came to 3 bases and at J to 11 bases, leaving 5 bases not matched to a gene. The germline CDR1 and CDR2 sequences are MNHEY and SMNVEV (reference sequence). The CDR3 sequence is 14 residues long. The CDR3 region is CASSFGQGWPPLHF. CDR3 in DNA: TGTGCCAGCAGTTTCGGACAGGGGTGGCCACCCCTCCACTTT.

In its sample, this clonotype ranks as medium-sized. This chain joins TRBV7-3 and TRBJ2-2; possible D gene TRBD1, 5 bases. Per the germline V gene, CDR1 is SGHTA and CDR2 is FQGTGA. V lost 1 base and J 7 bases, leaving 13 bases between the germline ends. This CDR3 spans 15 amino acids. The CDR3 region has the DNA TGTGCCAGCAGCTTAAACCAGGGAATGGGCGGGGAGCTGTTTTTT. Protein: CASSLNQGMGGELFF.

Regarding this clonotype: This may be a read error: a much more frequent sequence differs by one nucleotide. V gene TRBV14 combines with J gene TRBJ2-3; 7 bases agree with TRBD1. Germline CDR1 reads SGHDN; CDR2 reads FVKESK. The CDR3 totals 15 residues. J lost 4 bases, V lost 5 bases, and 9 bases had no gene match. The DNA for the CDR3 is TGTGCCAGCAGCATAGAGGGGGCCGGGGCAGATACGCAGTATTTT. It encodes CASSIEGAGADTQYF.

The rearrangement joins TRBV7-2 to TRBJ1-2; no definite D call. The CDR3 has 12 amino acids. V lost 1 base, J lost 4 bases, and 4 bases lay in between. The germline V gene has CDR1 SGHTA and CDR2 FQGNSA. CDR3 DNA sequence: TGTGCCAGCAGCTTAGACCTCTATGGCTACACCTTC. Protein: CASSLDLYGYTF.

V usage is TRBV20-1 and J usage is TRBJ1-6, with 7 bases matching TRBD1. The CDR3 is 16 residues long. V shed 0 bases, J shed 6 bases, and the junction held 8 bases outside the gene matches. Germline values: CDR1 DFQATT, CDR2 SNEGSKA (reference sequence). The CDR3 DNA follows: TGCAGTGCTAGAGAAACAGGGGCGGACTTTAATTCACCCCTCCACTTT. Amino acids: CSARETGADFNSPLHF.

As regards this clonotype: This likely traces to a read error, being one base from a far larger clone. The CDR3 reads CAIRTTSGRWNEQYF. The CDR3 bases are TGTGCCATCAGAACAACTAGCGGGAGGTGGAATGAGCAGTACTTC. V usage is TRBV10-3 and J usage is TRBJ2-7, with 12 bases lining up with TRBD2. CDR1 and CDR2 (germline): ENHRY, SYGVKD. V lost 6 bases to trimming and J lost 7 bases; unmatched junction nucleotides: 10. The CDR3 sequence is 15 residues long.

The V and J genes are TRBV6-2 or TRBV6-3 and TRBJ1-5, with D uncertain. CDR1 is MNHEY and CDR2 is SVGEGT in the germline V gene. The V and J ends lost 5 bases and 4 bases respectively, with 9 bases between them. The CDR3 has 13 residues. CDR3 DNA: TGTGCCAGCAGTGTCTCAGAGAATCAGCCCCAGCATTTT. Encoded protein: CASSVSENQPQHF.